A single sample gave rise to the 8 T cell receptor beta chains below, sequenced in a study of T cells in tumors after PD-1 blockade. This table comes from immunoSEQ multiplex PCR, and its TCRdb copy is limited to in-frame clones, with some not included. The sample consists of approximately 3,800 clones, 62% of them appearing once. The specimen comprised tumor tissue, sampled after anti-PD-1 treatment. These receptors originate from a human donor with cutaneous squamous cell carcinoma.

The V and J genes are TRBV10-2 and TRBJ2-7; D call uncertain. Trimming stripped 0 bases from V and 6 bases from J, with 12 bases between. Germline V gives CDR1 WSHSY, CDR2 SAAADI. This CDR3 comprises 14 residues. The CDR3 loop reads CASSESFPLGEQYF. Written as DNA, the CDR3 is TGCGCCAGCAGTGAGTCTTTCCCCCTGGGCGAGCAGTACTTC.

CDR3 DNA sequence: TGTGCCAGCAGCTTGAGCATGAACACTGAAGCTTTCTTT. Translating gives CASSLSMNTEAFF. The chain couples TRBV7-3 to TRBJ1-1; D gene ambiguous. Germline CDR1 and CDR2: SGHTA and FQGTGA. The CDR3 length is 13 residues. Trimming took off 3 bases at V and 0 bases at J, with 5 bases between the two ends.

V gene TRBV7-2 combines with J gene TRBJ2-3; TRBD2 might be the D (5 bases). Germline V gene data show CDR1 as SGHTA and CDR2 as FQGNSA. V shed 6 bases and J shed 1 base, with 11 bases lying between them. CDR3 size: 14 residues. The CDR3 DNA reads TGTGCCAGCAGGAAGACCGGGGGCACAGATACGCAGTATTTT. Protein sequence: CASRKTGGTDTQYF.

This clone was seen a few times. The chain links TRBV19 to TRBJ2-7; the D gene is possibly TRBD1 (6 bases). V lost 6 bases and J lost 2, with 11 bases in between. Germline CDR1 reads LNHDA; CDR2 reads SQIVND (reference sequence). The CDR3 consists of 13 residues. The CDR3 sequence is CASSKGQTYEQYF. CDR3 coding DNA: TGTGCCAGTAGCAAGGGACAAACCTACGAGCAGTACTTC.

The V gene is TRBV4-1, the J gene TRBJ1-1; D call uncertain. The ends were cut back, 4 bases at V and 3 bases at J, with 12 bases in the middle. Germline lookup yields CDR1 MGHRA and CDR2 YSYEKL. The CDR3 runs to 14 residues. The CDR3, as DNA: TGCGCCAGCAGCCCCCAGGTGGGAGACACTGAAGCTTTCTTT. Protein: CASSPQVGDTEAFF.

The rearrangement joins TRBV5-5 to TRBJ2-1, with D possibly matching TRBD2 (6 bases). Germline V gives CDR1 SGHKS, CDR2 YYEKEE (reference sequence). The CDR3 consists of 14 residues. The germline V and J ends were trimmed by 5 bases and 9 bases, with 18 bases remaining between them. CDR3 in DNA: TGTGCCAGCAGTCGGGACTTTAGCTCGAGTGAGCAGTTCTTC. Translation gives CASSRDFSSSEQFF.

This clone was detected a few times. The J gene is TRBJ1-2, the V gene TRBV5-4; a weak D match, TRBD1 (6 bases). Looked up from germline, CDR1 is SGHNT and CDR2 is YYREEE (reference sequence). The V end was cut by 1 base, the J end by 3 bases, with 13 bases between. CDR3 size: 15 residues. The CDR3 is CASSLRAGVDYGYTF. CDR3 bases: TGTGCCAGCAGCTTGAGGGCAGGGGTTGACTATGGCTACACCTTC. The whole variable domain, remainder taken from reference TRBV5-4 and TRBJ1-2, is ETGVTQSPTHLIKTRGQQVTLRCSSQSGHNTVSWYQQALGQGPQFIFQYYREEENGRGNFPPRFSGLQFPNYSSELNVNALELDDSALYLCASSLRAGVDYGYTFGSGTRLTVV.

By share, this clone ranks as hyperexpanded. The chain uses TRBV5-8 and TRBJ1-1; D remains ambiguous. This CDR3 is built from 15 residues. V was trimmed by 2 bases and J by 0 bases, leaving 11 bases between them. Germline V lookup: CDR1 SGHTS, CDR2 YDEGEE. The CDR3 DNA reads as TGTGCCAGCAGCTTAAACGCGGGCATGAACACTGAAGCTTTCTTT. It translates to CASSLNAGMNTEAFF.